This T cell receptor (beta chain) came from a study of Tregs in tolerant kidney transplant recipients. CDR1 and CDR2 from the germline V gene are KGHSH and LQKENI. V was shortened by 4 bases and J by 2 bases, with 18 bases between the two germline ends. The CDR3 loop spans 17 amino acids. Using immunoSEQ multiplex PCR, the repertoire was profiled, and TCRdb retains in-frame clones only, with some absent. The repertoire holds 40,000 to 50,000 clones, with 91% as singletons. The sample consisted of Tregs from blood. This chain uses TRBV18 with TRBJ2-4; a possible D gene is TRBD2 (6 bases). The sequence was obtained from a human donor in good health. CDR3 in amino acids: CASSQGQGGRTKNIQYF. In DNA, the CDR3 is TGTGCCAGCTCACAGGGTCAGGGAGGTCGCACCAAAAACATTCAGTACTTC.